These 8 T cell receptor beta chains came from one sample sequenced in a study of human T cells and chemical hapten exposure. TCRdb called the RACE reads again in MiXCR, with one record for every CDR3 protein. The table lists over 65,000 distinct CDR3 sequences, 11% of them singletons. Time point in this sample: patch test 2, 6 weeks after DPC sensitization. Treatment specified: therapeutic diphenylcyclopropenone sensitization with weekly scalp DPC. Sequences were derived from whole blood, sampled in connection with sensitization to the hapten diphenylcyclopropenone (DPC). These receptors all come from a man between 18 and 29 years old with alopecia areata. Some clones in this sample may be carry-over from other donors' samples.

In its sample, this clonotype was seen many times. The chain employs TRBV2 and TRBJ1-1, with unresolved D. Between the trimmed V and J ends, which lost 6 bases and 1 base, there was a span of 9 bases. The CDR3 has 13 residues. The germline gives CDR1 SNHLY, CDR2 FYNNEI. CDR3 sequence reads: CASRIRENTEAFF. The CDR3 DNA follows: TGTGCCAGCAGGATAAGAGAGAACACTGAAGCTTTCTTT.

This clonotype was seen repeatedly, ten times or more. J is TRBJ1-5 and V is TRBV4-1; maybe TRBD1 (6 bases). V was shortened by 2 bases and J by 6 bases, with 17 bases between the two germline ends. Looked up from germline, CDR1 is MGHRA and CDR2 is YSYEKL. This CDR3 comprises 16 residues. CDR3 bases: TGCGCCAGCAGCCAAAGGGGGGGGGCGCAGGGTCAGCCCCAGCATTTT. Its protein product is CASSQRGGAQGQPQHF.

V and J are TRBV6-2 or TRBV6-3 and TRBJ1-2; D call uncertain. From germline, CDR1 is MNHEY and CDR2 SVGEGT. The CDR3 totals 12 residues. The germline V and J ends were trimmed by 7 bases and 0 bases, with 6 bases remaining between them. The CDR3 region has the DNA TGTGCCAGCACCGGGACTAACTATGGCTACACCTTC. It codes for CASTGTNYGYTF.

The chain carries TRBV7-2 and TRBJ2-2; D gene uncertain. This CDR3 has 16 residues. The V end lost 5 bases, the J end lost 0 bases, and 13 bases lay between the germline ends. Germline CDR1 reads SGHTA; CDR2 reads FQGNSA. CDR3 loop: CASSNGPSANTGELFF. CDR3 bases: TGTGCCAGCAGCAACGGTCCCAGCGCGAACACCGGGGAGCTGTTTTTT.

This clonotype was counted ten times or more. The rearrangement joins TRBV19 to TRBJ2-2; D unclear. Germline CDR1 LNHDA, CDR2 SQIVND (reference sequence). Trimming took 11 bases from V and 1 from J, leaving 8 bases between them. CDR3 length: 12 residues. The CDR3 loop reads CAGERNTGELFF. CDR3 DNA sequence: TGTGCCGGTGAGAGGAACACCGGGGAGCTGTTTTTT.

The V gene is TRBV11-3, the J gene TRBJ2-7; D may correspond to TRBD1 or TRBD2 (5 bases each). Per the germline V gene, CDR1 is SGHNT and CDR2 is YENEEA. CDR3 length equals 15 residues. V lost 5 bases to trimming and J lost 5 bases, with 19 bases between them. CDR3 in DNA: TGTGCCAGCAGCCCTAATCGGGGCAGGGACCACGAGCAGTACTTC. This sequence encodes CASSPNRGRDHEQYF.

This chain uses TRBV14 with TRBJ1-6, with D unresolved. The germline gives CDR1 SGHDN, CDR2 FVKESK. The CDR3 length is 12 residues. With 4 bases removed from V and 9 bases from J, the gap between germline ends came to 7 bases. CDR3 amino acids: CASSRDSSPLHF. CDR3 DNA sequence: TGTGCCAGCAGCCGAGATAGTTCACCCCTCCACTTT.

The V call is TRBV4-3, the J call TRBJ1-5; no clear D gene. The CDR3 runs to 14 residues. Per germline, CDR1 LGHNA and CDR2 YSLEER. Trimming removed 1 base from V and 6 bases from J, with 10 bases in between. The CDR3 DNA sequence: TGCGCCAGCAGCCAAGGTATCAGCCTTCAGCCCCAGCATTTT. It specifies CASSQGISLQPQHF.